This passage covers 19 T cell receptor beta chains from one sample sequenced in a study of blood T cell repertoires in COVID-19. Measured with immunoSEQ multiplex PCR; TCRdb has only the in-frame clones, and not every one. The data contain more than 25,000 clones, 80% to 90% of them singletons. Sequencing used peripheral blood. Receptor source: a man in his forties or fifties with active COVID-19.

This clone was observed once. The chain joins TRBV7-8 to TRBJ2-2; unclear D gene. With 4 bases removed from V and 3 bases from J, the gap between germline ends came to 9 bases. The CDR3 consists of 14 residues. Germline V gene data show CDR1 as SGHVS and CDR2 as FQNEAQ. The chain's CDR3 is CASSSRRDTGELFF. The CDR3 DNA reads TGTGCCAGCAGCTCACGTCGGGACACCGGGGAGCTGTTTTTT.

The chain has TRBV6-1 and TRBJ2-5; D is unclear. The CDR3 is 13 residues long. The germline gives CDR1 MNHNS, CDR2 SASEGT. V lost 3 bases and J lost 0, with 5 bases in between. The CDR3 is CASSDRYQETQYF. CDR3 in DNA: TGTGCCAGCAGTGATCGGTACCAAGAGACCCAGTACTTC.

The rearrangement uses TRBV10-2 and TRBJ2-6, with D possibly matching TRBD2 (5 bases). This CDR3 comprises 14 residues. The germline V and J ends were trimmed by 7 bases and 0 bases, with 7 bases remaining between them. Germline V gene data show CDR1 as WSHSY and CDR2 as SAAADI. The CDR3 spells CASTGGSGANVLTF. The CDR3 DNA reads as TGCGCCAGCACCGGAGGCTCTGGGGCCAACGTCCTGACTTTC.

The V call is TRBV11-3, the J call TRBJ2-3; tentative D call: TRBD1 (6 bases). Germline V CDR1 and CDR2: SGHNT, YENEEA. The CDR3 is 15 amino acids. V was trimmed by 1 base and J by 1 base, leaving 9 bases between them. The CDR3 nucleotides are TGTGCCAGCAGCTTAGGGACAGCCCGCACAGATACGCAGTATTTT. This sequence encodes CASSLGTARTDTQYF.

The rearrangement joins TRBV7-6 to TRBJ2-4, with 9 bases lining up with TRBD1. Germline lookup yields CDR1 SGHVS and CDR2 FNYEAQ. V lost 5 bases, J lost 2 bases, and 4 bases stayed unmatched. The CDR3 has 15 amino acids. The CDR3 is CASSTGGASKNIQYF. The DNA for the CDR3 is TGTGCCAGCAGCACAGGGGGCGCTTCCAAAAACATTCAGTACTTC. Based on the CDR3 plus reference TRBV7-6 and TRBJ2-4, the full variable domain is GAGVSQSPRYKVTKRGQDVALRCDPISGHVSLYWYRQALGQGPEFLTYFNYEAQQDKSGLPNDRFSAERPEGSISTLTIQRTEQRDSAMYRCASSTGGASKNIQYFGAGTRLSVL.

The CDR3 sequence: CASLDRGAYNSPLHF. CDR3 nucleotides: TGTGCCAGTCTGGACAGGGGGGCCTATAATTCACCCCTCCACTTT. The V call is TRBV19, the J call TRBJ1-6; 10 bases are a match to TRBD1. Germline trimming cut 8 bases from V and 2 bases from J; bases unmatched to any gene: 3. CDR1 and CDR2 from the germline V gene are LNHDA and SQIVND (reference sequence). The CDR3 is 15 amino acids.

The count of this clone is one. J is TRBJ1-1 and V is TRBV15, with a weak D call TRBD1 (5 bases). The ends were cut back, 5 bases at V and 2 bases at J, with 18 bases in the middle. CDR3 size: 16 residues. Germline V gene data show CDR1 as LNHNV and CDR2 as YYDKDF (reference sequence). The CDR3 reads CATSGRTNIRNTEAFF. CDR3 bases: TGTGCCACCAGCGGCCGGACAAATATTAGAAACACTGAAGCTTTCTTT.

V and J are TRBV15 and TRBJ1-4; TRBD1 aligns across 7 bases. The ends lost 0 bases at V and 5 bases at J; junction bases unmatched: 3. CDR1 is LNHNV and CDR2 is YYDKDF in the germline V gene (reference sequence). The CDR3 runs 15 residues. CDR3 in DNA: TGTGCCACCAGCAGAGATCGACAGGGAAATGAAAAACTGTTTTTT. This sequence encodes CATSRDRQGNEKLFF.

The gene calls are TRBV10-1 and TRBJ2-2, with TRBD1 identical over 7 bases. Germline-derived CDR1 and CDR2 are WNHNN and SYGVQD (reference sequence). The CDR3 extends over 12 amino acids. Trimming at V came to 0 bases and at J to 15 bases, leaving 4 bases not matched to a gene. CDR3 sequence: CASSESQGKLFF. CDR3 coding DNA: TGCGCCAGCAGTGAGTCACAGGGGAAGTTGTTTTTT.

The V gene is TRBV24-1, the J gene TRBJ2-1, with 13 bases identical to TRBD2. CDR1 is KGHDR and CDR2 is SFDVKD in the germline V gene. V lost 3 bases to trimming and J lost 10 bases; unmatched junction nucleotides: 8. The CDR3 extends over 16 amino acids. The CDR3 sequence is CATSDPGTSGTTEQFF. In nucleotides, the CDR3 is TGTGCCACCAGTGATCCCGGGACTAGCGGGACAACCGAGCAGTTCTTC.

V gene TRBV10-1 combines with J gene TRBJ2-3, with TRBD1 matching 7 bases. This CDR3 comprises 14 residues. The V gene end was trimmed by 4 bases and the J gene end by 7 bases; junction bases not matched to a gene: 8. Looked up from germline, CDR1 is WNHNN and CDR2 is SYGVQD (reference sequence). The CDR3 nucleotides read TGCGCCAGCAGTGGAGGGGGCAGTGCGAATACGCAGTATTTT. Protein: CASSGGGSANTQYF.

V usage is TRBV7-6 and J usage is TRBJ2-5, with TRBD1 matching 9 bases. Germline CDR1 reads SGHVS; CDR2 reads FNYEAQ. This CDR3 region has 15 residues. Trimming at V came to 5 bases and at J to 2 bases, leaving 6 bases not matched to a gene. The CDR3 region is CASSPGTGIQETQYF. CDR3 nucleotides: TGTGCCAGCAGCCCAGGGACAGGGATTCAAGAGACCCAGTACTTC.

This clone was seen more than once but under ten times. This chain links TRBV5-1 with TRBJ2-7; 9 bases match TRBD1. V shed 4 bases, J shed 7 bases, and the junction held 9 bases outside the gene matches. The CDR3 loop spans 14 amino acids. Germline V gives CDR1 SGHRS, CDR2 YFSETQ. The CDR3 reads CASSLRQGVGEQYF. CDR3 in DNA: TGCGCCAGCAGCCTACGACAGGGGGTGGGTGAGCAGTACTTC.

The chain has TRBV18 and TRBJ1-5; 7 bases are a match to TRBD1. Germline V gives CDR1 KGHSH, CDR2 LQKENI. The CDR3 sequence is 16 residues long. Trimming cost V 4 bases and J 2 bases; bases outside gene matches: 8. The CDR3 spells CASSRSGQKGNQPQHF. In nucleotides, the CDR3 is TGTGCCAGCTCACGATCGGGACAGAAGGGCAATCAGCCCCAGCATTTT.

This sequence joins TRBV6-1 and TRBJ2-7, with TRBD2 identical over 11 bases. J gave up 4 bases and V 2 bases, and 7 bases lay outside the gene matches. Germline V gene lookup returns CDR1 MNHNS and CDR2 SASEGT. This CDR3 has 16 residues. As DNA, the CDR3 is TGTGCCAGCAGTGAAATAGCGGGAGGGCGTGGGTACGAGCAGTACGTC. It is translated as CASSEIAGGRGYEQYV.

The V and J genes are TRBV5-4 and TRBJ1-4; maybe TRBD1 (5 bases). V was shortened by 5 bases and J by 0 bases, with 14 bases between the two germline ends. In germline, CDR1 is SGHNT, CDR2 YYREEE (reference sequence). The length of the CDR3 is 16 residues. Here the CDR3 reads CASSGRDSPTNEKLFF. CDR3 in DNA: TGTGCCAGCAGTGGTAGAGACAGCCCAACTAATGAAAAACTGTTTTTT.

V gene TRBV2 combines with J gene TRBJ2-6; a weak D match, TRBD1 (5 bases). The CDR3 covers 14 residues. Trimming took off 9 bases at V and 0 bases at J, with 9 bases between the two ends. Germline V lookup: CDR1 SNHLY, CDR2 FYNNEI. The CDR3, as DNA: TGTGCCAGGGACGGACACTCTGGGGCCAACGTCCTGACTTTC. Its translation: CARDGHSGANVLTF.

This chain joins TRBV6-5 and TRBJ1-2; 7 nucleotides align to TRBD1. This CDR3 has 14 amino acids. The V and J ends lost 4 bases and 7 bases, in that order; junction bases with no gene match: 9. The germline V gene has CDR1 MNHEY and CDR2 SVGAGI. As DNA, the CDR3 is TGTGCCAGCAGTTCTTACAGGGGATTGGGTGGCTACACCTTC. This codes for CASSSYRGLGGYTF.

The J gene is TRBJ1-1, the V gene TRBV29-1; 8 bases map to TRBD1. CDR3 size: 17 residues. Per the germline V gene, CDR1 is SQVTM and CDR2 is ANQGSEA. Unmatched junction bases numbered 15, after V lost 3 bases and J lost 3 bases. The CDR3 is CSVDQGAGGSGDTEAFF. CDR3 coding DNA: TGCAGCGTTGATCAGGGCGCAGGGGGCTCAGGAGACACTGAAGCTTTCTTT.